Listed below are T cell receptor beta chains from one sample, sequenced in a study of T-cell reconstitution after alpha-beta-depleted transplantation in children. TCRdb re-called the PCR reads with MiXCR, one entry per CDR3 protein. The table shows 80,000 or so distinct CDR3 sequences, with less than 15% occurring only once. Source: PBMCs, mostly from graft donor cells, taken 180 days after TCRalphabeta/CD19-depleted stem cell transplant. Source of these receptors: a male patient aged 2 to 10 who had a stem cell transplant for acute lymphoblastic leukemia, so the T cells may come from the graft donor. CDR3s include the opening cysteine and the closing phenylalanine or tryptophan. Fields, in order: V gene, J gene, CDR3 protein.

v_gene: TRBV4-1; j_gene: TRBJ2-5; CDR3aa: CASSHLRDFKETQYF
v_gene: TRBV7-2; j_gene: TRBJ2-1; CDR3aa: CASSLEQAPYNEQFF
v_gene: TRBV7-2; j_gene: TRBJ2-5; CDR3aa: CASSRTGGKETQYF
v_gene: TRBV5-6; j_gene: TRBJ2-7; CDR3aa: CASSLGSTYEQYF
v_gene: TRBV2; j_gene: TRBJ1-1; CDR3aa: CASSTTGWTEAFF
v_gene: TRBV29-1; j_gene: TRBJ2-1; CDR3aa: CSVELLSYNEQFF
v_gene: TRBV9; j_gene: TRBJ2-5; CDR3aa: CASSVPLDLPQETQYF
v_gene: TRBV10-3; j_gene: TRBJ2-7; CDR3aa: CAISTPSGRTDEQYF
v_gene: TRBV28; j_gene: TRBJ2-1; CDR3aa: CASSSAGGPGTEQFF
v_gene: TRBV5-1; j_gene: TRBJ1-2; CDR3aa: CASTPLLGQELYGYTF
v_gene: TRBV4-2; j_gene: TRBJ1-1; CDR3aa: CASSPGGGNTEAFF
v_gene: TRBV6-2/TRBV6-3; j_gene: TRBJ2-3; CDR3aa: CASSLRGAGGTDTQYF
v_gene: TRBV20-1; j_gene: TRBJ2-7; CDR3aa: CSARQRGWSYEQYF
v_gene: TRBV4-3; j_gene: TRBJ2-7; CDR3aa: CASSQNRIGSYEQYF
v_gene: TRBV20-1; j_gene: TRBJ2-4; CDR3aa: CSASTGLLAKNIQYF
v_gene: TRBV9; j_gene: TRBJ2-7; CDR3aa: CASSVGNSEQYF
v_gene: TRBV20-1; j_gene: TRBJ1-1; CDR3aa: CSPRDRSKNEAFF
v_gene: TRBV12-3/TRBV12-4; j_gene: TRBJ2-5; CDR3aa: CASRALGRIQETQYF
v_gene: TRBV7-6; j_gene: TRBJ2-5; CDR3aa: CASSFIPGLETQYF
v_gene: TRBV15; j_gene: TRBJ2-3; CDR3aa: CATSRDLQGARAKYF
v_gene: TRBV7-2; j_gene: TRBJ2-5; CDR3aa: CASSLVGRGRRETQYF
v_gene: TRBV27; j_gene: TRBJ1-1; CDR3aa: CASSLIGNTEAFF
v_gene: TRBV5-5; j_gene: TRBJ2-4; CDR3aa: CASSWDKTLAKNIQYF
v_gene: TRBV7-2; j_gene: TRBJ2-3; CDR3aa: CASSLAPGSTDTQYF
v_gene: TRBV6-1; j_gene: TRBJ2-2; CDR3aa: CASNGDRGPGELFF
v_gene: TRBV7-6; j_gene: TRBJ2-6; CDR3aa: CASSNPRTNVLTF
v_gene: TRBV18; j_gene: TRBJ1-1; CDR3aa: CASSAWAGEAFF
v_gene: TRBV2; j_gene: TRBJ1-6; CDR3aa: CASSEAPITGRSPLHF
v_gene: TRBV6-6; j_gene: TRBJ1-2; CDR3aa: CAIEDRAYGYTF
v_gene: TRBV7-6; j_gene: TRBJ1-2; CDR3aa: CASSLGSFVGGYGYTF
v_gene: TRBV2; j_gene: TRBJ2-4; CDR3aa: CASSGPLGNIQYF
v_gene: TRBV4-3; j_gene: TRBJ2-7; CDR3aa: CASSQAGTEQYF
v_gene: TRBV5-1; j_gene: TRBJ2-2; CDR3aa: CASTEKDREDTGELFF
v_gene: TRBV27; j_gene: TRBJ2-4; CDR3aa: CASSPIRLAKNIQYF
v_gene: TRBV7-2; j_gene: TRBJ2-3; CDR3aa: CASSAGSTDTQYF
v_gene: TRBV4-3; j_gene: TRBJ2-7; CDR3aa: CASSQGQLDYEQYF
v_gene: TRBV6-1; j_gene: TRBJ1-1; CDR3aa: CASTRVDPNTEAFF
v_gene: TRBV10-3; j_gene: TRBJ2-7; CDR3aa: CAISASDRIPPYEQYF
v_gene: TRBV15; j_gene: TRBJ2-5; CDR3aa: CATSRRYRQETQYF
v_gene: TRBV7-9; j_gene: TRBJ2-3; CDR3aa: CASSPRQGPDTQYF